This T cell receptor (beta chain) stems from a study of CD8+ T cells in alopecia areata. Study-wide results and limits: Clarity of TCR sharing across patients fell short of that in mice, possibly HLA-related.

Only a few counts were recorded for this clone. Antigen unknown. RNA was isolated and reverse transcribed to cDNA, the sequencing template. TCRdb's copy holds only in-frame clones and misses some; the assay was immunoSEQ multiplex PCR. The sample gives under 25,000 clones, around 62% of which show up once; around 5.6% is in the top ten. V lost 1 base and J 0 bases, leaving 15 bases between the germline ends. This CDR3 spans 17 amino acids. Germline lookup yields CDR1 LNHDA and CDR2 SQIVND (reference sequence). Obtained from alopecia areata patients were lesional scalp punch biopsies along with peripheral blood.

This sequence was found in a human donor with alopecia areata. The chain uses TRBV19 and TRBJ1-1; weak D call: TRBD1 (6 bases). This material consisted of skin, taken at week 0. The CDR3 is CASSIALRGHLNTEAFF. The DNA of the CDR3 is TGTGCCAGTAGTATAGCCCTCCGGGGACACCTGAACACTGAAGCTTTCTTT. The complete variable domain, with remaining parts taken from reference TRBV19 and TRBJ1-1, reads DGGITQSPKYLFRKEGQNVTLSCEQNLNHDAMYWYRQDPGQGLRLIYYSQIVNDFQKGDIAEGYSVSREKKESFPLTVTSAQKNPTAFYLCASSIALRGHLNTEAFFGQGTRLTVV.